This TCR beta chain was recorded in a study of T cells in Graves' hyperthyroidism and ophthalmopathy. Study-wide points: The blood repertoire included most of the expanded thyroid clonotypes above 0.001. Ophthalmopathy onset followed model prediction by a median about seven months. By a 13 V-J model, ophthalmopathy was set apart from stable hyperthyroidism.

Patients between 18 and 65 years old had hyperthyroidism, newly diagnosed and lasting under 2 months. The CDR3 sequence is 15 residues long. With 6 bases removed from V and 2 bases from J, the gap between germline ends came to 14 bases. Germline CDR1 is SGHVS and CDR2 is FQNEAQ. RNA transcripts provided the source from which TCR beta CDR3 regions were amplified. The study used the HTBI primer set for a first-round RT-PCR of the TCR CDR3. MiXCR, applied by TCRdb to the multiplex PCR reads, yields one record per CDR3 protein. The sample includes about 710,000 distinct CDR3 sequences, about 16% of them seen just once. This clonotype was counted at least ten times. Its matching antigen is unknown.

Sequencing was carried out using blood. The receptor was derived from a man between 18 and 35 years old with Graves' hyperthyroidism. The rearrangement joins TRBV7-8 to TRBJ1-3, with no clear D. CDR3 in DNA: TGTGCCAGCAGTCTCCGGACGGAAACTGGAAACACCATATATTTT. Translation gives CASSLRTETGNTIYF.